A single sample is the source of the 23 T cell receptor beta chains below, sequenced in a study of cytomegalovirus exposure and HLA in healthy donors. Primers for the PCR totalled 60 Vbeta and 13 Jbeta. This table comes from immunoSEQ multiplex PCR, and its TCRdb copy is limited to in-frame clones, with some not included. This table has 140,000 or so clones, 70% to 85% appearing once. Sequenced material: PBMCs. The receptors originated from a woman aged 60-75 years in good health and CMV-seropositive.

This clone was counted once. The chain recombines TRBV18 with TRBJ1-1, with D unclear. Germline loops: CDR1 KGHSH, CDR2 LQKENI. The CDR3 spans 14 residues. V lost 6 bases to trimming and J lost 0 bases, with 11 bases between them. The DNA of the CDR3 is TGTGCCAGCTCCCCCTCGGCGGTGAACACTGAAGCTTTCTTT. This codes for CASSPSAVNTEAFF.

This chain joins TRBV5-4 and TRBJ2-7; D may be TRBD2 (6 bases). Between the trimmed V and J ends, which lost 2 bases and 0 bases, there was a span of 9 bases. The CDR3 consists of 14 residues. CDR1 and CDR2 (germline): SGHNT, YYREEE (reference sequence). CDR3: CASSFLASSYEQYF. The DNA of the CDR3 is TGTGCCAGCAGCTTTCTAGCGAGCTCCTACGAGCAGTACTTC. Using reference TRBV5-4 and TRBJ2-7 for the parts outside the CDR3, the full variable domain is ETGVTQSPTHLIKTRGQQVTLRCSSQSGHNTVSWYQQALGQGPQFIFQYYREEENGRGNFPPRFSGLQFPNYSSELNVNALELDDSALYLCASSFLASSYEQYFGPGTRLTVT.

J is TRBJ1-2 and V is TRBV4-3; a possible D gene is TRBD1 (6 bases). Germline-derived CDR1 and CDR2 are LGHNA and YSLEER. This CDR3 contains 14 residues. V was cut by 4 bases and J by 0 bases, with 9 bases left in between. CDR3 sequence: CASSPGQANYGYTF. The CDR3 nucleotides are TGCGCCAGCAGCCCGGGACAAGCTAACTATGGCTACACCTTC.

The J gene is TRBJ2-5, the V gene TRBV4-1; 8 nucleotides match TRBD2. The end of the DNA aligns better with TRBJ2-7, so the J call may be wrong. Germline CDR1 and CDR2: MGHRA and YSYEKL. The CDR3 length is 14 residues. CDR3 DNA sequence: TGCGCCAGCAGCCCCGGGACTAGACCCTACGAGCAGTACTTC. Its translation is CASSPGTRPYEQYF.

The chain employs TRBV28 and TRBJ2-7; D might be TRBD2 (5 bases). With 6 bases removed from V and 5 bases from J, the gap between germline ends came to 17 bases. Germline-derived CDR1 and CDR2 are MDHEN and SYDVKM. CDR3 length equals 14 residues. Written as DNA, the CDR3 is TGTGCCAGCAGCCTACCTCGGGATGTGGACGAGCAGTACTTC. Residues: CASSLPRDVDEQYF.

The rearrangement uses TRBV7-9 and TRBJ2-5; 12 nucleotides align to TRBD1. CDR1 and CDR2 from the germline V gene are SEHNR and FQNEAQ (reference sequence). With V trimmed by 5 bases and J by 5 bases, 6 bases remained unmatched. This CDR3 is built from 15 residues. DNA of the CDR3: TGTGCCAGCAGCGGGGGACAGGGGGCGCGGGAGACCCAGTACTTC. Protein: CASSGGQGARETQYF.

This chain joins TRBV28 and TRBJ2-7; D unresolved. The CDR3 is 15 residues long. Trimming cost V 5 bases and J 0 bases, with 14 bases left between them. Per germline, CDR1 MDHEN and CDR2 SYDVKM. In DNA form, the CDR3 reads TGTGCCAGCAGTCCCCTTACTAAAGCCTCCTACGAGCAGTACTTC. Translating gives CASSPLTKASYEQYF.

This clone was recorded only once. The genes are TRBV18 and TRBJ1-3, with TRBD1 as a possible D gene (6 bases). This CDR3 has 17 amino acids. Trimming took 0 bases from V and 2 from J, leaving 14 bases between them. Germline CDR1 KGHSH, CDR2 LQKENI. The chain's CDR3 is CASSPPVPQGTGNTIYF. The CDR3 DNA is TGTGCCAGCTCACCACCGGTCCCCCAGGGGACTGGAAACACCATATATTTT. Together with reference TRBV18 and TRBJ1-3, the CDR3 gives the full variable domain: NAGVMQNPRHLVRRRGQEARLRCSPMKGHSHVYWYRQLPEEGLKFMVYLQKENIIDESGMPKERFSAEFPKEGPSILRIQQVVRGDSAAYFCASSPPVPQGTGNTIYFGEGSWLTVV.

The chain joins TRBV7-9 to TRBJ2-7, with D tentatively TRBD1 (6 bases). Deletions cut 1 base from V and 2 bases from J, with 9 bases between. Per germline, CDR1 SEHNR and CDR2 FQNEAQ (reference sequence). CDR3 length: 14 residues. The CDR3 DNA reads TGTGCCAGCAGCTTAGAAAACAGGGCCTACGAGCAGTACTTC. Encoded protein: CASSLENRAYEQYF.

CDR3 amino acids: CASSFPSGGQETQYF. The DNA of the CDR3 is TGTGCCAGCAGCTTTCCTAGCGGGGGCCAAGAGACCCAGTACTTC. The genes are TRBV7-9 and TRBJ2-5; 10 nucleotides match TRBD2. CDR3 length: 15 residues. V was clipped by 3 bases and J by 1 base; unmatched bases: 2. Germline CDR1 reads SEHNR; CDR2 reads FQNEAQ (reference sequence).

The rearrangement uses TRBV7-2 and TRBJ2-7, with TRBD1 identical over 9 bases. V was pared by 2 bases and J by 4 bases, with 6 bases of the junction left unmatched. The CDR3 is 15 amino acids. Germline V CDR1 and CDR2: SGHTA, FQGNSA. Written as DNA, the CDR3 is TGTGCCAGCAGCTTAACAGGGGGCGCTTTATACGAGCAGTACTTC. It encodes CASSLTGGALYEQYF.

The chain carries TRBV30 and TRBJ1-1; 7 nucleotides line up with TRBD1. After removal of 2 bases from V and 0 bases from J, the junction contained 3 bases not matched to a gene. This CDR3 comprises 14 residues. CDR1 is GTSNPN, CDR2 SVGIG, per germline (reference sequence). The CDR3 nucleotides read TGTGCCTGGAGTTCGGGACAGTTGAACACTGAAGCTTTCTTT. It specifies CAWSSGQLNTEAFF.

This chain connects TRBV9 to TRBJ1-5; no reliable D call. Looked up from germline, CDR1 is SGDLS and CDR2 is YYNGEE. The CDR3 consists of 14 residues. V lost 2 bases and J lost 2, with 8 bases in between. In nucleotides, the CDR3 is TGTGCCAGCAGCGTCGGGGTTGGCAATCAGCCCCAGCATTTT. Encoded protein: CASSVGVGNQPQHF. The full variable domain, in which reference TRBV9 and TRBJ1-5 provide the parts outside the CDR3, is DSGVTQTPKHLITATGQRVTLRCSPRSGDLSVYWYQQSLDQGLQFLIQYYNGEERAKGNILERFSAQQFPDLHSELNLSSLELGDSALYFCASSVGVGNQPQHFGDGTRLSIL.

The chain links TRBV27 to TRBJ2-1; TRBD2 matches at 8 bases. Germline lookup yields CDR1 MNHEY and CDR2 SMNVEV (reference sequence). V shed 3 bases, J shed 9 bases, and the junction held 13 bases outside the gene matches. The CDR3 runs 16 residues. The CDR3 region has the DNA TGTGCCAGCAGTTTGTCCTCCGGGACTAGAGGTGGTGAGCAGTTCTTC. Protein: CASSLSSGTRGGEQFF.

V usage is TRBV7-6 and J usage is TRBJ1-1; 7 positions agree with TRBD1. The CDR3 covers 14 residues. V gave up 5 bases and J gave up 0 bases; unmatched junction bases: 3. The germline CDR1 and CDR2 sequences are SGHVS and FNYEAQ. CDR3: CASSKGQMNTEAFF. In DNA, the CDR3 is TGTGCCAGCAGCAAGGGACAGATGAACACTGAAGCTTTCTTT.

This clone showed up just a few times. The chain carries TRBV28 and TRBJ2-3; TRBD1 matches 7 bases. J was trimmed by 3 bases and V by 1 base; bases with no gene match: 4. Germline values: CDR1 MDHEN, CDR2 SYDVKM. The CDR3 has 15 amino acids. CDR3 bases: TGTGCCAGCAGTTTATCGACAGGGATAACAGATACGCAGTATTTT. This sequence encodes CASSLSTGITDTQYF.

This chain links TRBV19 with TRBJ2-1; TRBD1 might be the D (6 bases). The CDR3 totals 18 residues. Looked up from germline, CDR1 is LNHDA and CDR2 is SQIVND (reference sequence). V was shortened by 0 bases and J by 2 bases, with 17 bases between the two germline ends. The CDR3 DNA reads TGTGCCAGTAGTATAGATCCCTTCCGTACAGGGCCCTACAATGAGCAGTTCTTC. As protein: CASSIDPFRTGPYNEQFF.

This clone was picked up a small number of times. The chain joins TRBV6-1 to TRBJ2-3, with TRBD2 matching 7 bases. This CDR3 has 10 residues. The germline V gene encodes CDR1 MNHNS and CDR2 SASEGT. Unmatched junction bases numbered 4, after V lost 10 bases and J lost 9 bases. The CDR3 region is CATLAETQYF. The CDR3 DNA reads TGTGCCACCCTAGCGGAGACGCAGTATTTT.

The chain recombines TRBV4-3 with TRBJ2-5; 8 bases map to TRBD2. The CDR3 runs to 16 residues. V trimming: 0 bases; J trimming: 1 base; junction bases outside the gene matches: 4. CDR1 is LGHNA, CDR2 YSLEER, per germline. CDR3 amino acids: CASSQDRLAGQETQYF. The CDR3 bases are TGCGCCAGCAGCCAAGATAGGCTAGCGGGCCAAGAGACCCAGTACTTC.

This chain links TRBV10-1 with TRBJ2-3; 10 bases agree with TRBD1. V dropped 9 bases and J dropped 3; count of bases not matched to a gene: 12. This CDR3 is built from 16 residues. Germline V CDR1 and CDR2: WNHNN, SYGVQD (reference sequence). CDR3 in amino acids: CASNFAGQGITDTQYF. The CDR3 DNA is TGCGCCAGTAACTTTGCGGGACAGGGGATAACAGATACGCAGTATTTT.

This clone was detected once. This chain uses TRBV11-3 with TRBJ2-7, with TRBD1 matching 9 bases. Germline assignment: CDR1 SGHNT and CDR2 YENEEA. The junction had 5 bases not matched to a gene; V was cut back by 5 bases and J by 3 bases. The CDR3 is made up of 14 amino acids. CDR3 region: CASSRGQGNYEQYF. The DNA for the CDR3 is TGTGCCAGCAGCCGGGGACAGGGAAACTACGAGCAGTACTTC.

The DNA for the CDR3 is TGCGCCAGCAGCCAACCCCAGGGGATGGAGCAGTACTTC. Translated: CASSQPQGMEQYF. The chain employs TRBV4-1 and TRBJ2-7; D is possibly TRBD1 (6 bases). Germline loops: CDR1 MGHRA, CDR2 YSYEKL. This CDR3 is built from 13 residues. Trimming cost V 2 bases and J 7 bases, with 12 bases left between them.

This chain links TRBV19 with TRBJ1-4; weak D call: TRBD1 (6 bases). The CDR3 has 15 residues. Germline CDR1 and CDR2: LNHDA and SQIVND (reference sequence). V lost 4 bases, J lost 8 bases, and 17 bases lay in between. The DNA for the CDR3 is TGTGCCAGTAGTACGATCACCGGGACACCCGAAAAACTGTTTTTT. The encoded protein is CASSTITGTPEKLFF.